This T cell receptor beta chain derives from a study of beta chain features in type 1 diabetes. This clone showed up many times. The CDR3 is made up of 16 amino acids. Germline loops: CDR1 SEHNR, CDR2 FQNEAQ (reference sequence). The ends lost 5 bases at V and 8 bases at J; junction bases unmatched: 15. Sequencing targeted expressed TCRB transcripts, as all isolated RNA had been reverse transcribed. Method: immunoSEQ multiplex PCR; TCRdb's copy keeps in-frame clones and lacks some. The sample lists nearly 350,000 clones; roughly 8% were seen once. The sequence derives from a woman aged 18 to 35 in good health. V gene TRBV7-9 combines with J gene TRBJ1-5; 7 positions agree with TRBD1. The sequencing input was central memory CD4+ T cells from blood. In DNA, the CDR3 is TGTGCCAGCAGCCAGGGTGAGGGGAGGGGGCGCGAGCCCCAGCATTTT. Its protein is CASSQGEGRGREPQHF.